A single sample gave rise to the 31 T cell receptor beta chains below, sequenced in a study of HIV-infected patients and healthy controls. About 540 ng RNA was reverse transcribed with alpha and beta constant-region primers. Separate chain-specific third strand synthesis with multiplexing indices produced the alpha and beta libraries. MiXCR, run by TCRdb on the 5' RACE reads, gives a single entry per CDR3 protein. The data show 17,000 or so distinct CDR3 sequences, more than 8% seen once. The repertoire came from unfractionated whole blood and reflected all unsorted peripheral T cells. Sequenced: blood. Every receptor here comes from an adult in good health.

This clonotype rates as medium-sized (0.01 to 0.1%). Here the CDR3 reads CASSEGEGLFF. The CDR3 region has the DNA TGTGCCAGCAGTGAAGGGGAGGGGCTGTTTTTT. The genes are TRBV25-1 and TRBJ1-4; D may be TRBD1 (5 bases). The CDR3 is 11 amino acids. Germline CDR1 MGHDK, CDR2 SYGVNS. V shed 2 bases and J shed 14 bases, with 9 bases lying between them.

This clonotype was detected only a few times. The chain carries TRBV7-6 and TRBJ2-5, with a tentative D call TRBD2 (5 bases). Germline-derived CDR1 and CDR2 are SGHVS and FNYEAQ. The ends were cut back, 5 bases at V and 2 bases at J, with 18 bases in the middle. This CDR3 is built from 16 residues. In DNA, the CDR3 is TGTGCCAGCAGCCGTGGAGGTCGACTTTTACAAGAGACCCAGTACTTC. Translation: CASSRGGRLLQETQYF.

There are many counts of this clonotype. The DNA for the CDR3 is TGTGCCAGCAGTTACCGGGACCCCAGCGGGGAAAAACTGTTTTTT. Translated, it gives CASSYRDPSGEKLFF. The V and J genes are TRBV6-2 or TRBV6-3 and TRBJ1-4, with TRBD1 as a possible D gene (5 bases). Deletions cut 2 bases from V and 8 bases from J, with 15 bases between. CDR1 is MNHEY, CDR2 SVGEGT, per germline. The CDR3 spans 15 residues.

This clonotype was seen ten or more times. V and J are TRBV3-1 and TRBJ2-3; 8 bases match TRBD1. The CDR3 covers 17 residues. Germline-derived CDR1 and CDR2 are LGHDT and YNNKEL (reference sequence). The V and J ends lost 0 bases and 5 bases, in that order; junction bases with no gene match: 10. The chain's CDR3 is CASSQEVDRASEDTQYF. In DNA form, the CDR3 reads TGTGCCAGCAGCCAAGAGGTGGACAGGGCTTCGGAAGATACGCAGTATTTT.

This clonotype qualifies as medium-sized. This chain joins TRBV6-6 and TRBJ2-5, with unresolved D. Trimming cost V 6 bases and J 5 bases, with 10 bases left between them. The germline V gene encodes CDR1 MNHNY and CDR2 SVGAGI (reference sequence). There are 12 residues in the CDR3. CDR3 loop: CASSRSGETQYF. The CDR3 nucleotides read TGTGCCAGCAGCCGGAGTGGTGAGACCCAGTACTTC.

This clonotype was counted at least ten times. V gene TRBV12-3 or TRBV12-4 combines with J gene TRBJ2-7, with D possibly matching TRBD1 (6 bases). The CDR3 runs to 17 residues. Trimming stripped 4 bases from V and 0 bases from J, with 19 bases between. DNA for the CDR3: TGTGCCAGCAGTTCCAGGTACAGGGCCCAGAGCTCCTACGAGCAGTACTTC. This gives the protein CASSSRYRAQSSYEQYF.

This clonotype was recorded at least ten times. This chain joins TRBV5-4 and TRBJ2-5; no definite D call. Trimming left V 2 bases short and J 2 bases short, with 10 bases between. The CDR3 is 14 residues long. CDR1 is SGHNT, CDR2 YYREEE, per germline (reference sequence). This CDR3 is CASSFFVGQETQYF. CDR3 in DNA: TGTGCCAGCAGCTTCTTTGTGGGGCAAGAGACCCAGTACTTC. The full variable domain, rest sourced from reference TRBV5-4 and TRBJ2-5, is ETGVTQSPTHLIKTRGQQVTLRCSSQSGHNTVSWYQQALGQGPQFIFQYYREEENGRGNFPPRFSGLQFPNYSSELNVNALELDDSALYLCASSFFVGQETQYFGPGTRLLVL.

This clonotype occurred many times. The chain combines TRBV6-5 with TRBJ1-5; D is uncertain. CDR3 length equals 15 residues. Trimming pared 0 bases from V and 5 bases from J, leaving 11 bases between. In germline, CDR1 is MNHEY, CDR2 SVGAGI. The DNA of the CDR3 is TGTGCCAGCAGTTACTCGAAAGTACCGTATCAGCCCCAGCATTTT. This gives the protein CASSYSKVPYQPQHF.

This clonotype appeared many times. The V gene is TRBV6-5, the J gene TRBJ1-5, with TRBD1 identical over 9 bases. CDR1 is MNHEY, CDR2 SVGAGI, per germline. The CDR3 has 15 residues. The J segment lost 7 bases and the V segment lost 4 bases, leaving 8 bases of the junction unmatched. CDR3: CASSFDRTGEQPQHF. The CDR3 region has the DNA TGTGCCAGCAGTTTCGACAGGACAGGGGAACAGCCCCAGCATTTT.

Many counts were recorded for this clonotype. The CDR3 DNA reads TGTGCCAGTAGTATACCTGGGTGGAACATTCAGTACTTC. This sequence encodes CASSIPGWNIQYF. The chain uses TRBV19 and TRBJ2-4; D not certain. The CDR3 sequence is 13 residues long. V shed 2 bases and J shed 7 bases, with 9 bases lying between them. From germline, CDR1 is LNHDA and CDR2 SQIVND (reference sequence).

This clonotype was counted many times. The J gene is TRBJ2-7, the V gene TRBV11-2; 10 bases align to TRBD1. Germline trimming cut 6 bases from V and 6 bases from J; bases unmatched to any gene: 14. This CDR3 is 16 amino acids long. Germline lookup yields CDR1 SGHAT and CDR2 FQNNGV. The CDR3 is CASSLTPGQGFPEQYV. CDR3 coding DNA: TGTGCCAGCAGTCTAACCCCGGGACAGGGGTTTCCCGAGCAGTACGTC.

This clonotype was seen many times. The chain carries TRBV30 and TRBJ2-2, with D possibly matching TRBD2 (5 bases). This CDR3 contains 12 residues. The V gene's germline CDR1 is GTSNPN and CDR2 SVGIG (reference sequence). Deletions cut 0 bases from V and 7 bases from J, with 6 bases between. The CDR3 reads CAWSVLGGELFF. Here the CDR3 DNA reads TGTGCCTGGAGTGTACTAGGCGGGGAGCTGTTTTTT.

This clonotype was detected ten times or more. J is TRBJ1-5 and V is TRBV7-2; D unclear. Germline CDR1 reads SGHTA; CDR2 reads FQGNSA. CDR3 length equals 14 residues. Trimming removed 1 base from V and 6 bases from J, with 10 bases in between. The CDR3, as DNA: TGTGCCAGCAGCTTAGTAGGTTTGCCTCAGCCCCAGCATTTT. This codes for CASSLVGLPQPQHF.

This clonotype is categorized as medium-sized (0.01 to 0.1%). CDR3 sequence reads: CSASRPLNNYGYTF. Here the CDR3 DNA reads TGCAGTGCTAGTCGGCCACTAAATAACTATGGCTACACCTTC. The rearrangement links TRBV20-1 to TRBJ1-2; no firm D call. The CDR3 loop spans 14 amino acids. V lost 3 bases and J 1 base, leaving 12 bases between the germline ends. Germline V gives CDR1 DFQATT, CDR2 SNEGSKA (reference sequence).

This clonotype was detected only a few times. This chain links TRBV5-6 with TRBJ1-1, with 9 bases aligning to TRBD1. J was trimmed by 0 bases and V by 1 base; bases with no gene match: 13. The CDR3 is 19 amino acids. From germline, CDR1 is SGHDT and CDR2 YYEEEE. In DNA form, the CDR3 reads TGTGCCAGCAGCTTGCAAGGTTTCTACCGGACAGGGGTGAACACTGAAGCTTTCTTT. Its translation: CASSLQGFYRTGVNTEAFF.

A few counts support this clonotype. This chain connects TRBV12-3 or TRBV12-4 to TRBJ1-3, with D perhaps TRBD1 (5 bases). V lost 6 bases to trimming and J lost 4 bases, with 10 bases between them. The CDR3 runs 13 residues. CDR3 residues: CASRWTLGNTIYF. CDR3 DNA: TGTGCCAGCAGATGGACACTCGGAAACACCATATATTTT.

This clonotype counts as medium-sized. This chain uses TRBV6-6 with TRBJ1-1; TRBD1 agrees at 7 bases. The CDR3 extends over 13 amino acids. Germline CDR1 reads MNHNY; CDR2 reads SVGAGI (reference sequence). The junction had 4 bases not matched to a gene; V was cut back by 5 bases and J by 4 bases. Here the CDR3 reads CASSGQVSTEAFF. In nucleotides, the CDR3 is TGTGCCAGCAGTGGACAGGTTAGCACTGAAGCTTTCTTT.

The chain joins TRBV29-1 to TRBJ2-5; TRBD2 agrees at 11 bases. Losses at the gene ends were 6 bases for V and 4 bases for J; bases not matched to a gene: 13. Germline V gene sequence: CDR1 SQVTM, CDR2 ANQGSEA. This CDR3 comprises 16 residues. The CDR3 sequence is CSVLGLADLGGETQYF. CDR3 coding DNA: TGCAGCGTACTGGGACTAGCGGACCTGGGAGGAGAGACCCAGTACTTC. The entire variable domain, with the rest obtained from reference TRBV29-1 and TRBJ2-5, is as follows: SAVISQKPSRDICQRGTSLTIQCQVDSQVTMMFWYRQQPGQSLTLIATANQGSEATYESGFVIDKFPISRPNLTFSTLTVSNMSPEDSSIYLCSVLGLADLGGETQYFGPGTRLLVL.

This clonotype showed up just a few times. The J gene is TRBJ2-4, the V gene TRBV12-3 or TRBV12-4, with 8 positions matching TRBD2. The CDR3 totals 16 residues. V was pared by 6 bases and J by 5 bases, with 12 bases of the junction left unmatched. The CDR3 coding sequence is TGTGCCAGCAGCCTGGAAGGACTAGCCAACCAAAACATTCAGTACTTC. Translating it yields CASSLEGLANQNIQYF.

This clonotype was counted ten times or more. V usage is TRBV12-3 or TRBV12-4 and J usage is TRBJ2-1, with D unclear. The CDR3 contains 12 residues. Trimming removed 4 bases from V and 9 bases from J, with 10 bases in between. The CDR3 reads CASSSLLGEQFF. The CDR3 DNA follows: TGTGCCAGCAGTTCCCTCCTCGGTGAGCAGTTCTTC.

This clonotype was counted at least ten times. The gene calls are TRBV19 and TRBJ2-3; no reliable D call. CDR1 is LNHDA, CDR2 SQIVND, per germline (reference sequence). Between the trimmed V and J ends, which lost 3 bases and 5 bases, there was a span of 12 bases. The CDR3 consists of 14 residues. CDR3 loop: CASSILVDLDTQYF. CDR3 DNA: TGTGCCAGTAGTATTCTGGTAGACTTAGATACGCAGTATTTT.

On this clonotype itself: A much larger clone sits a single nucleotide away, making a read error possible. The chain couples TRBV7-9 to TRBJ2-3, with D perhaps matching TRBD2 (6 bases). Germline CDR1 is SEHNR and CDR2 is FQNEAQ (reference sequence). The CDR3 sequence is 13 residues long. The chain's CDR3 is CPSSLVGGDTQYF. The CDR3 DNA reads as TGTCCCAGCAGCTTAGTTGGAGGGGATACGCAGTATTTT.

This clonotype has a count of ten or more. The V gene is TRBV10-3, the J gene TRBJ2-1; D is possibly TRBD2 (6 bases). Germline V lookup: CDR1 ENHRY, CDR2 SYGVKD. With 11 bases removed from V and 2 bases from J, the gap between germline ends came to 16 bases. The CDR3 is 14 amino acids. In DNA form, the CDR3 reads TGTGCCGTCGGTGCGGGAAACCCCTACAATGAGCAGTTCTTC. This sequence encodes CAVGAGNPYNEQFF.

This clonotype was seen many times. The rearrangement joins TRBV11-2 to TRBJ2-3; 13 bases are shared with TRBD2. V dropped 5 bases and J dropped 2; count of bases not matched to a gene: 4. The CDR3 has 16 amino acids. Germline CDR1 is SGHAT and CDR2 is FQNNGV. The CDR3 DNA reads as TGTGCCAGCAGCCAAGGACTAGCGGGAGCCACAGATACGCAGTATTTT. Protein sequence: CASSQGLAGATDTQYF.

This clonotype was seen repeatedly, ten times or more. The genes are TRBV7-9 and TRBJ1-3, with unresolved D. This CDR3 has 14 amino acids. V gave up 2 bases and J gave up 2 bases, with 7 bases separating them. Germline V CDR1 and CDR2: SEHNR, FQNEAQ (reference sequence). CDR3 in DNA: TGTGCCAGCAGCTTAACGGAGACTGGAAACACCATATATTTT. It is translated as CASSLTETGNTIYF.

In its sample, this clonotype was seen many times. V and J are TRBV20-1 and TRBJ1-5, with D unclear. This CDR3 is 13 amino acids long. Germline CDR1 is DFQATT and CDR2 is SNEGSKA (reference sequence). The V gene lost 3 bases and the J gene lost 5 bases, with 11 bases spanning the gap. DNA of the CDR3: TGCAGTGCTAGTGGAGGGCGATATCAGCCCCAGCATTTT. Its protein is CSASGGRYQPQHF.

Remarks on this clonotype: Given a much more abundant clone one base away, this may be a read error. This chain joins TRBV3-1 and TRBJ1-1; the D is unclear. The CDR3 totals 15 residues. The germline V gene encodes CDR1 LGHDT and CDR2 YNNKEL (reference sequence). The CDR3, as DNA: TGTGCCAGCAGCCAAGGAAGAGGGTTGAAAACTGAAGCTTTCTTT. Amino acids: CASSQGRGLKTEAFF.

The chain carries TRBV7-3 and TRBJ2-6, with 10 positions matching TRBD1. Germline lookup yields CDR1 SGHTA and CDR2 FQGTGA. The CDR3 has 18 amino acids. Unmatched junction bases numbered 5, after V lost 3 bases and J lost 0 bases. CDR3 protein: CASSFQGTGASGANVLTF. The CDR3 DNA sequence: TGTGCCAGCAGCTTCCAAGGGACAGGGGCCTCTGGGGCCAACGTCCTGACTTTC.

There are many counts of this clonotype. The chain couples TRBV20-1 to TRBJ1-5; D remains ambiguous. This CDR3 is built from 14 residues. The ends were cut back, 3 bases at V and 7 bases at J, with 16 bases in the middle. The germline V gene encodes CDR1 DFQATT and CDR2 SNEGSKA (reference sequence). CDR3: CSASWPIGEQPQHF. DNA for the CDR3: TGCAGTGCTAGTTGGCCCATTGGTGAGCAGCCCCAGCATTTT.

At least ten counts were recorded for this clonotype. This rearrangement joins TRBV12-3 or TRBV12-4 to TRBJ1-1, with D uncertain. The CDR3 has 13 residues. V was shortened by 2 bases and J by 1 base, with 5 bases between the two germline ends. The CDR3 spells CASSLRQNTEAFF. CDR3 nucleotides: TGTGCCAGCAGTTTAAGGCAGAACACTGAAGCTTTCTTT.

Judged by abundance, this clonotype is medium-sized (0.01 to 0.1%). J is TRBJ1-4 and V is TRBV28; maybe TRBD1 (5 bases). CDR3 length equals 13 residues. The V end lost 6 bases, the J end lost 9 bases, and 14 bases lay between the germline ends. The germline V gene encodes CDR1 MDHEN and CDR2 SYDVKM. CDR3 sequence reads: CASSGGFAKKLFF. CDR3 nucleotides: TGTGCCAGCAGCGGGGGATTTGCTAAAAAACTGTTTTTT.